A single sample gave rise to the 11 T cell receptor beta chains below, sequenced in a study of T cell responses to AZD1222 COVID-19 vaccine. Generated by immunoSEQ multiplex PCR, the TCRdb table keeps only in-frame clones and is missing some. The sample holds roughly 70,000 clones, 80% to 90% seen once. The source was peripheral blood, collected on day 0 of AZD1222 vaccination. The receptors stem from an adult in good health.

The chain combines TRBV7-9 with TRBJ2-2; 10 bases line up with TRBD2. With V trimmed by 5 bases and J by 7 bases, 4 bases remained unmatched. The CDR3 totals 14 residues. CDR1 SEHNR and CDR2 FQNEAQ come from the germline V gene (reference sequence). Here the CDR3 reads CASSPSGGSGELFF. CDR3 bases: TGTGCCAGCAGCCCTAGCGGGGGAAGCGGGGAGCTGTTTTTT.

The chain employs TRBV2 and TRBJ2-2; D gene unclear. Germline V lookup: CDR1 SNHLY, CDR2 FYNNEI. This CDR3 is built from 14 residues. V shed 7 bases and J shed 3 bases, with 12 bases lying between them. CDR3 bases: TGTGCCAGCACCTACGGGTCATACACCGGGGAGCTGTTTTTT. It codes for CASTYGSYTGELFF.

The chain carries TRBV5-1 and TRBJ2-7; D may be TRBD2 (6 bases). V was shortened by 4 bases and J by 1 base, with 15 bases between the two germline ends. The CDR3 consists of 15 residues. Germline-derived CDR1 and CDR2 are SGHRS and YFSETQ. CDR3 in DNA: TGCGCCAGCAGCCCGACCCTAGCGCGATCCTACGAGCAGTACTTC. Translated, it gives CASSPTLARSYEQYF.

The gene calls are TRBV4-3 and TRBJ1-3; TRBD1 is a possible D gene (6 bases). The CDR3 spans 13 residues. Per the germline V gene, CDR1 is LGHNA and CDR2 is YSLEER. V was clipped by 2 bases and J by 11 bases, with 13 bases between them. CDR3 region: CASSQQGGGAIYF. The DNA of the CDR3 is TGCGCCAGCAGCCAACAAGGGGGAGGCGCCATATATTTT.

V gene TRBV29-1 combines with J gene TRBJ1-1; 9 nucleotides align to TRBD1. V shed 7 bases and J 2 bases; nucleotides not matched to a gene: 5. Germline V CDR1 and CDR2: SQVTM, ANQGSEA. This CDR3 has 13 residues. The chain's CDR3 is CSGATGGNTEAFF. CDR3 DNA sequence: TGCAGCGGGGCCACAGGGGGCAACACTGAAGCTTTCTTT. The whole variable domain, filled in from reference TRBV29-1 and TRBJ1-1, reads SAVISQKPSRDICQRGTSLTIQCQVDSQVTMMFWYRQQPGQSLTLIATANQGSEATYESGFVIDKFPISRPNLTFSTLTVSNMSPEDSSIYLCSGATGGNTEAFFGQGTRLTVV.

V gene TRBV27 combines with J gene TRBJ2-7, with 9 bases matching TRBD2. V lost 1 base to trimming and J lost 2 bases; unmatched junction nucleotides: 12. CDR1 MNHEY and CDR2 SMNVEV come from the germline V gene (reference sequence). This CDR3 contains 18 residues. Here the CDR3 DNA reads TGTGCCAGCAGTTTATTTCGGAGTAGCGGGGGCCCCCCCTACGAGCAGTACTTC. Its protein product is CASSLFRSSGGPPYEQYF.

The genes are TRBV15 and TRBJ1-5, with a weak D call TRBD1 (6 bases). The CDR3 runs to 15 residues. CDR1 is LNHNV, CDR2 YYDKDF, per germline (reference sequence). V was clipped by 4 bases and J by 6 bases, with 16 bases between them. The CDR3 bases are TGTGCCACCAGCACCCGACGGGGGGCCAGTCAGCCCCAGCATTTT. Amino acids: CATSTRRGASQPQHF.

The CDR3 coding sequence is TGTGCCAGCAGGCATTGGGAAAAACTGTTTTTT. This sequence encodes CASRHWEKLFF. The chain is built from TRBV25-1 and TRBJ1-4; no reliable D call. In germline, CDR1 is MGHDK, CDR2 SYGVNS. Trimming pared 6 bases from V and 8 bases from J, leaving 7 bases between. The CDR3 loop spans 11 amino acids.

The V and J genes are TRBV7-8 and TRBJ1-5; D is unclear. V was pared by 5 bases and J by 4 bases, with 30 bases between. The CDR3 sequence is 20 residues long. Germline CDR1 and CDR2: SGHVS and FQNEAQ. CDR3: CASSPDEGLRNYIKNQPQHF. In DNA, the CDR3 is TGTGCCAGCAGCCCAGACGAGGGCCTGAGAAATTATATTAAAAATCAGCCCCAGCATTTT.

This clone has only a few counts. The chain has TRBV5-1 and TRBJ1-5; 9 bases agree with TRBD1. The CDR3 length is 18 residues. CDR1 is SGHRS and CDR2 is YFSETQ in the germline V gene. The ends lost 5 bases at V and 0 bases at J; junction bases unmatched: 12. The CDR3 is CASRERGQGIPSNQPQHF. In nucleotides, the CDR3 is TGCGCCAGCAGGGAGAGGGGACAGGGTATTCCTAGCAATCAGCCCCAGCATTTT.

The rearrangement joins TRBV5-1 to TRBJ2-5; D could derive from TRBD1 or TRBD2 (5 bases each). Germline V gene sequence: CDR1 SGHRS, CDR2 YFSETQ. V lost 0 bases and J 4 bases, leaving 13 bases between the germline ends. CDR3 length: 15 amino acids. CDR3 protein: CASSLVLAGRETQYF. DNA of the CDR3: TGCGCCAGCAGCTTGGTCCTCGCAGGGAGAGAGACCCAGTACTTC.